The T cell receptor beta chain under discussion was sequenced for a study of blood T cell repertoires in COVID-19 (dated by TCRdb to the early 2020s). Study-wide context: Samples covering the acute and convalescent phases of COVID-19 were provided by collaborators in the United States, Italy and Spain. The prospective study material was composed of cDNA or gDNA derived from T cells, B-cell-depleted T cells, or PBMCs. Samples came from the ongoing ImmuneRACE study (first 160 participants) plus 1,254 subjects from 6 global collaborators. Subjects who had been exposed to COVID-19, were actively infected with it, or had recovered from it provided the deeply sampled blood TCRbeta repertoires that made up the dataset. Sample metadata almost always included a de-identified subject ID, COVID-19 status, age in years and sex. The repertoires were made available in a free public database intended to serve as a resource for research on the immune response to SARS-CoV-2. Where available, HLA class I and class II types were obtained from metadata supplied by the sample provider rather than from assay-based typing.

A remark on this clone: Its specific antigen is unknown. Base qualities are not provided; no much larger clone lies one nucleotide away.

The research as a whole found: The amount of clinical and demographic metadata varied by source and participant and was provided uncurated.

Collaborating institutions collected whole blood in K2EDTA tubes following their own protocols. For TCRbeta analysis, collaborators shipped samples in one of three forms: frozen whole blood, isolated PBMCs, or DNA extracted from either of those sample types. TCRbeta CDR3 regions were amplified from genomic DNA using the immunoSEQ Assay, a bias-controlled multiplex PCR. The authors processed their data as follows. Nucleated cell counts per sample were estimated from amplification of reference gene primers within the assay. Sequence reads were collapsed and filtered to measure the absolute abundance of every unique TCRbeta CDR3 rearrangement. Productive Simpson clonality was computed per sample as the square root of Simpson's diversity index over productive rearrangements. TCRdb took this table from immuneACCESS and kept in-frame rearrangements with V and J called. Such tables lack part of the clones; where checked against another copy, unresolved V genes explain under half of the gap, and the rest is unexplained. The V and J calls and clone size were taken over from that table, and D and trimming were inferred from the DNA. The sample contains about 160,000 clones, more than 80% of them found a single time. The ten largest clones take up around 2.2% of the sample.

The V and J ends are trimmed by 5 bases and 2 bases, leaving 13 bases between them. The CDR3, from cysteine to phenylalanine, totals 14 residues. The retained sequence is limited to the CDR3, 42 bases, with the frame set at the first base. According to the germline V gene (reference sequence), CDR1 reads LNHNV and CDR2 reads YYDKDF. The sequencing sample was made of peripheral blood. The sequence is built from TRBV15 and TRBJ2-7, and possibly TRBD1, on 6 matching bases. The source is a man aged 65 to 79 with acute or convalescent COVID-19. The nucleotides are TGTGCCACCAGCCCGGGGACATCTGCCTACGAGCAGTACTTC. It translates as CATSPGTSAYEQYF.